Sequencing of this T cell receptor beta chain was carried out in a study of T cell responses to AZD1222 COVID-19 vaccine. Profiled with immunoSEQ multiplex PCR; TCRdb holds only in-frame clones, not every one. The sample includes 84,000 or so clones, roughly 90% of them seen just once. Deletions cut 1 base from V and 7 bases from J, with 8 bases between. The CDR3 totals 13 residues. Germline values: CDR1 LNHDA, CDR2 SQIVND (reference sequence). The gene calls are TRBV19 and TRBJ1-5; weak D call: TRBD1 (5 bases). The sequences come from peripheral blood, collected on day 0 of MenACWY control vaccination. The sequence was obtained from an adult in good health. In nucleotides, the CDR3 is TGTGCCAGTAGTATAGGACAGTTGCAGCCCCAGCATTTT. It yields the protein CASSIGQLQPQHF.